Below are 7 T cell receptor beta chains sequenced from a single sample in a study of blood T cell repertoires in COVID-19. Produced via immunoSEQ multiplex PCR; TCRdb's table is partial and in-frame only. In the table there are 310,000 or so clones, 87% of which are singletons. The sample consisted of peripheral blood. Source of these receptors: a woman aged 50 to 60 who had recovered from COVID-19.

J is TRBJ2-7 and V is TRBV27; 7 positions agree with TRBD1. In germline, CDR1 is MNHEY, CDR2 SMNVEV (reference sequence). Trimming cost V 5 bases and J 4 bases; bases outside gene matches: 8. CDR3 length: 14 amino acids. The CDR3 sequence: CASSPETGRYEQYF. The CDR3 nucleotides are TGTGCCAGCAGTCCCGAGACAGGGAGATACGAGCAGTACTTC.

The J gene is TRBJ1-2, the V gene TRBV19; D is ambiguous. The CDR3 runs 14 residues. With 6 bases removed from V and 0 bases from J, the gap between germline ends came to 11 bases. Germline V lookup: CDR1 LNHDA, CDR2 SQIVND (reference sequence). Written as DNA, the CDR3 is TGTGCCAGTAGCCCCCCGGAGGCTAACTATGGCTACACCTTC. It translates to CASSPPEANYGYTF.

V and J are TRBV7-2 and TRBJ2-7, with D tentatively TRBD2 (7 bases). The CDR3 covers 16 residues. Between the trimmed V and J ends, which lost 6 bases and 4 bases, there was a span of 22 bases. Looked up from germline, CDR1 is SGHTA and CDR2 is FQGNSA. CDR3 in DNA: TGTGCCAGCAGTTATCTCGGGGGGCGGGTTGTGTACGAGCAGTACTTC. It is translated as CASSYLGGRVVYEQYF.

The chain joins TRBV4-3 to TRBJ2-1, with 9 positions matching TRBD2. The CDR3 is 14 residues long. The V gene's germline CDR1 is LGHNA and CDR2 YSLEER. With V trimmed by 3 bases and J by 8 bases, 5 bases remained unmatched. The chain's CDR3 is CASSQTSGRYEQFF. CDR3 DNA: TGCGCCAGCAGCCAGACTAGCGGCCGCTATGAGCAGTTCTTC.

V gene TRBV20-1 combines with J gene TRBJ2-1, with 9 bases matching TRBD2. The CDR3 covers 15 residues. Losses at the gene ends were 3 bases for V and 8 bases for J; bases not matched to a gene: 11. CDR1 and CDR2 (germline): DFQATT, SNEGSKA (reference sequence). CDR3 sequence: CSASALAGLQDEQFF. The CDR3 region has the DNA TGCAGTGCTAGTGCCCTAGCGGGGCTACAGGATGAGCAGTTCTTC.

This chain joins TRBV5-4 and TRBJ2-3; TRBD1 might be the D (6 bases). V lost 5 bases to trimming and J lost 8 bases, with 21 bases between them. Per germline, CDR1 SGHNT and CDR2 YYREEE (reference sequence). The CDR3 extends over 15 amino acids. The CDR3 region has the DNA TGTGCCAGCAGTGAGTCACAGGGTGTATTTGGTACGCAGTATTTT. Translated, it gives CASSESQGVFGTQYF.

The gene calls are TRBV12-5 and TRBJ2-5; D gene unclear. The CDR3 covers 12 residues. V lost 0 bases and J lost 7, with 6 bases in between. From germline, CDR1 is LGHNT and CDR2 FRNRAP. The CDR3, as DNA: TGTGCTAGTGGTTTGGTACCGGGGACCCAGTACTTC. Protein: CASGLVPGTQYF.